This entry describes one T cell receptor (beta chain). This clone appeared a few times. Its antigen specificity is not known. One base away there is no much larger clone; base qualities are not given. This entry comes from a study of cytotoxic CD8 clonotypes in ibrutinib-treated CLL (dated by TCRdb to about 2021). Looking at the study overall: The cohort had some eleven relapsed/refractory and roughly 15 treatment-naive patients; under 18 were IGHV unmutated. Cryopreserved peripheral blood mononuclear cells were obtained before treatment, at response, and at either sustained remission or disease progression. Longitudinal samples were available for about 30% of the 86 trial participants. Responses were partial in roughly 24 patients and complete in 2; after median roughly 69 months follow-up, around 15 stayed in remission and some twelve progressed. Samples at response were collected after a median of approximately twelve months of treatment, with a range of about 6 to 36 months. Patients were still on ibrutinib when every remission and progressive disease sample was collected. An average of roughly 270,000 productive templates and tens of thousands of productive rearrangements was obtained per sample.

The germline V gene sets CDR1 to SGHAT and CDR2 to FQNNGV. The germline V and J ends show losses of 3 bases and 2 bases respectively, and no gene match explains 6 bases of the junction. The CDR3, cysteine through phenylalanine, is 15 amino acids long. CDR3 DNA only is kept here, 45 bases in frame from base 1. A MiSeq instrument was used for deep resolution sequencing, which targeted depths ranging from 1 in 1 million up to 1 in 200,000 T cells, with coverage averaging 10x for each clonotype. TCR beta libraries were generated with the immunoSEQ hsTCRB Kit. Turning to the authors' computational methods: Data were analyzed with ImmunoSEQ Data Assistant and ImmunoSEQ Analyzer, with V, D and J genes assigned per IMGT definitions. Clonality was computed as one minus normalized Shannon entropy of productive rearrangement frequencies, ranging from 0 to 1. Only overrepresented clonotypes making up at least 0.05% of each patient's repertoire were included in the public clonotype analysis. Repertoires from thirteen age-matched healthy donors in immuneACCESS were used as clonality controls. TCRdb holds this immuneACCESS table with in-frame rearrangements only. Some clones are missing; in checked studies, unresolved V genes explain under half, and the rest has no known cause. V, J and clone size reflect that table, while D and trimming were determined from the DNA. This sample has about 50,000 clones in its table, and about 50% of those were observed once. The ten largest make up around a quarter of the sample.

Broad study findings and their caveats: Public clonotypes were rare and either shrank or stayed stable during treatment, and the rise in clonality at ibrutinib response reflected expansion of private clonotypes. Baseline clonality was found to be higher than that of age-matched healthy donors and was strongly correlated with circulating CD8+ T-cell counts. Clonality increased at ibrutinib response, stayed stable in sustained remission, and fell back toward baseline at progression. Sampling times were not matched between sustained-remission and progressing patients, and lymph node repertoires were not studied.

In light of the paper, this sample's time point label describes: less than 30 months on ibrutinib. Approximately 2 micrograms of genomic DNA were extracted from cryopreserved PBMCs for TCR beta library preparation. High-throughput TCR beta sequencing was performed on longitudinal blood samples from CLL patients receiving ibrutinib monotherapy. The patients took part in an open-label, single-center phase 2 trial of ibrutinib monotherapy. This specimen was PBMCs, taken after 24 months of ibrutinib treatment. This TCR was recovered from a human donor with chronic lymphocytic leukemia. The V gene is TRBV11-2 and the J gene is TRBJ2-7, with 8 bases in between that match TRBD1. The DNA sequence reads TGTGCCAGCAGCTTGGAACAGGGGGGTCCCTACGAGCAGTACTTC. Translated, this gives CASSLEQGGPYEQYF.